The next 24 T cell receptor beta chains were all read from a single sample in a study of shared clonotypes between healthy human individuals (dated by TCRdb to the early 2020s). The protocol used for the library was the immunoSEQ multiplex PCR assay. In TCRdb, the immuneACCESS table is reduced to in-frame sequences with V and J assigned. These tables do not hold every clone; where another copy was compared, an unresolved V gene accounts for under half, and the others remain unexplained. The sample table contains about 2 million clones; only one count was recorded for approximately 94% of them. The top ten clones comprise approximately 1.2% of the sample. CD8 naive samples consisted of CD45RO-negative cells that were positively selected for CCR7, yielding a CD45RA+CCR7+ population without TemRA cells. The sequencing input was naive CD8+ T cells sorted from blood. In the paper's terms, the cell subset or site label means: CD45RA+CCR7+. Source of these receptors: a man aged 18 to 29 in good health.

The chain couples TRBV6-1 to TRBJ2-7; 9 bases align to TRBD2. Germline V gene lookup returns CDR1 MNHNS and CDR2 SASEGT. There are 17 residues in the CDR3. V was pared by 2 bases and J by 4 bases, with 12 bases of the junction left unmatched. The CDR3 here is CASSEFPPVAGVYEQYF. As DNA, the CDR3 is TGTGCCAGCAGTGAATTCCCTCCGGTAGCGGGAGTATACGAGCAGTACTTC.

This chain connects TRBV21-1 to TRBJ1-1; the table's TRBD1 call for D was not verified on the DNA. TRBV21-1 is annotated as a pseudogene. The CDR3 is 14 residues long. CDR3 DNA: TGTGCCAGCAGAGGACAGGGAGATGACACTGAAGCTTTCTTT. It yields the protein CASRGQGDDTEAFF.

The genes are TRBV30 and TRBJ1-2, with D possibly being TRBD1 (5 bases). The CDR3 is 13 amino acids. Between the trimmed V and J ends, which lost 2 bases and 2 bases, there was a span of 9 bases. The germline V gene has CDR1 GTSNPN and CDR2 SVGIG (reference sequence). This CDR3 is CAWSSRDNYGYTF. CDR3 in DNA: TGTGCCTGGAGTTCCCGGGACAACTATGGCTACACCTTC.

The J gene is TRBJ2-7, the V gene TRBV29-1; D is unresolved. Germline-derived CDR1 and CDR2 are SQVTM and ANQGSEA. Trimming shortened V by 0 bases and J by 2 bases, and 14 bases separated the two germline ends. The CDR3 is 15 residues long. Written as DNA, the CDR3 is TGCAGCGTTGAAGAACCACATGGGGTTACCTACGAGCAGTACTTC. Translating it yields CSVEEPHGVTYEQYF.

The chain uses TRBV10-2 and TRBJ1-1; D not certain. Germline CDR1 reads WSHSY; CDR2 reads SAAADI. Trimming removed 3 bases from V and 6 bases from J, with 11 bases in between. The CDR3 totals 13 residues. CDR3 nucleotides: TGCGCCAGCAGTGAAGGAGGGATTCCTGAAGCTTTCTTT. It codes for CASSEGGIPEAFF.

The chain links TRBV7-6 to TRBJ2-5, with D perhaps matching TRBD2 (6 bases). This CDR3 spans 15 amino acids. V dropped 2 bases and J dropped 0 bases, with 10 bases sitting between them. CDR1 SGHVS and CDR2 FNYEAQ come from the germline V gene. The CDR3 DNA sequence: TGTGCCAGCAGCTTAATAGCGGAGAACCAAGAGACCCAGTACTTC. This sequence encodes CASSLIAENQETQYF.

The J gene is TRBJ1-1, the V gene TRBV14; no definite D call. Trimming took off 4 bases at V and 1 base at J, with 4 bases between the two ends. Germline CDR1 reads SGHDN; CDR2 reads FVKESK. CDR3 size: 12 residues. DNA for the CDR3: TGTGCCAGCAGCCCTGGGAACACTGAAGCTTTCTTT. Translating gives CASSPGNTEAFF.

The CDR3 coding sequence is TGTGCCAGCAGCGTAACGGGACACGATGAAAAACTGTTTTTT. This sequence encodes CASSVTGHDEKLFF. The genes are TRBV9 and TRBJ1-4; D perhaps matches TRBD1 (6 bases). Germline V CDR1 and CDR2: SGDLS, YYNGEE. The CDR3 is 14 amino acids. Trimming removed 1 base at V and 6 bases at J, with 10 bases between.

CDR3 DNA sequence: TGTGCCAGCAGCCCTTCGACAGGGGTGAATCAGCCCCAGCATTTT. This encodes CASSPSTGVNQPQHF. V is TRBV5-6 and J is TRBJ1-5; TRBD1 matches 8 bases. In germline, CDR1 is SGHDT, CDR2 YYEEEE. This CDR3 has 15 residues. With 4 bases clipped from V and 4 bases from J, the junction kept 7 bases outside the gene matches.

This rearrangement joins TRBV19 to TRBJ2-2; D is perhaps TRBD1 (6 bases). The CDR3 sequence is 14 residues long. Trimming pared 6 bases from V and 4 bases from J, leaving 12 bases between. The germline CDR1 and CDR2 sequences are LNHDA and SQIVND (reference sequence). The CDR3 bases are TGTGCCAGTAGCCTACAGGGTGGCACCGGGGAGCTGTTTTTT. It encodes CASSLQGGTGELFF.

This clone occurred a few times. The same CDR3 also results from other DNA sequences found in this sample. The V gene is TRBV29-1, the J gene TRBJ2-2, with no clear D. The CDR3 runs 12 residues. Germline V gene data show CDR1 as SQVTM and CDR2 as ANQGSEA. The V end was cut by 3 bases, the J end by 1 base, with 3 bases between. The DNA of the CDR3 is TGCAGCGTTGAGGGGAACACCGGGGAGCTGTTTTTT. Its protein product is CSVEGNTGELFF.

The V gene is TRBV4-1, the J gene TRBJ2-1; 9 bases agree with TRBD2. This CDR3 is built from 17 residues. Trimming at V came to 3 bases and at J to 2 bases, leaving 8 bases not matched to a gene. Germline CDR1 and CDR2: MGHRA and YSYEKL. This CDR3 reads CASSHSLQREAYNEQFF. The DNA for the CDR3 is TGCGCCAGCAGCCACTCCCTGCAGCGGGAGGCCTACAATGAGCAGTTCTTC.

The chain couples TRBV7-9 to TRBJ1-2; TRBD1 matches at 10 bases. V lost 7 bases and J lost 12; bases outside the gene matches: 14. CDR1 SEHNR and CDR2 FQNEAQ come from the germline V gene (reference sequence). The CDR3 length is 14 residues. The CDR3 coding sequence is TGTGCCAGCACCAAATCGACAGGGGGCATGAGCCACACCTTC. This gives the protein CASTKSTGGMSHTF.

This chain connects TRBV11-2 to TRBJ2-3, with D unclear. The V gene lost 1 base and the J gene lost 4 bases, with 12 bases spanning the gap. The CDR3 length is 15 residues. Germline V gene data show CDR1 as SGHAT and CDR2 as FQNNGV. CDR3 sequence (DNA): TGTGCCAGCAGCTTAGGTACTCTAGGGCCAGATACGCAGTATTTT. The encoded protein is CASSLGTLGPDTQYF.

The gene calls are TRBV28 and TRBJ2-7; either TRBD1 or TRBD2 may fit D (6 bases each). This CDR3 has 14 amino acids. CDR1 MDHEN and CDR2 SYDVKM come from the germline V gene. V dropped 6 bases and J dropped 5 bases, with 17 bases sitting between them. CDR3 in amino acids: CASRPQRGRNEQYF. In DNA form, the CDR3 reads TGTGCCAGCAGGCCGCAAAGGGGGAGGAACGAGCAGTACTTC. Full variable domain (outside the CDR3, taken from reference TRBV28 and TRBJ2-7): DVKVTQSSRYLVKRTGEKVFLECVQDMDHENMFWYRQDPGLGLRLIYFSYDVKMKEKGDIPEGYSVSREKKERFSLILESASTNQTSMYLCASRPQRGRNEQYFGPGTRLTVT.

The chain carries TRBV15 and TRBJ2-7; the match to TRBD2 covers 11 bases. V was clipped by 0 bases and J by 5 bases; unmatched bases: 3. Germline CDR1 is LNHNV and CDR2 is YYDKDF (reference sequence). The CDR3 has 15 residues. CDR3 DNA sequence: TGTGCCACCAGCAGAGACAGACTAGCGGGGAACGAGCAGTACTTC. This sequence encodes CATSRDRLAGNEQYF.

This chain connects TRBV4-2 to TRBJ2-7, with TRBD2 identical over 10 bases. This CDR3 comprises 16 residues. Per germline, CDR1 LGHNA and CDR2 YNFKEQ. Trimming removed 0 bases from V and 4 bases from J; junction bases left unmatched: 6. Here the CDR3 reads CASSQEGASGSYEQYF. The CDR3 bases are TGTGCCAGCAGCCAAGAAGGGGCTAGCGGGAGTTACGAGCAGTACTTC.

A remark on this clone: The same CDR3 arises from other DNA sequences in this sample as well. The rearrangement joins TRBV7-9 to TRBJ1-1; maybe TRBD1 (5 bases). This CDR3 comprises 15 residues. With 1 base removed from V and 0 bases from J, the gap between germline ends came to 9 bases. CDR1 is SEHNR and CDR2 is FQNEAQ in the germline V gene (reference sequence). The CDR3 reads CASSLVGAMNTEAFF. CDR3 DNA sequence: TGTGCCAGCAGCTTAGTTGGGGCCATGAACACTGAAGCTTTCTTT.

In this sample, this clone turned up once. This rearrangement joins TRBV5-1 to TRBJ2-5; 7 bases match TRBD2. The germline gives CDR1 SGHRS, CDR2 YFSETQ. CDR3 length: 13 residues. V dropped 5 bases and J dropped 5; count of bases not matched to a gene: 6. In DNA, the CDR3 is TGCGCCAGCAGACGGGACTATGGGGAGACCCAGTACTTC. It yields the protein CASRRDYGETQYF.

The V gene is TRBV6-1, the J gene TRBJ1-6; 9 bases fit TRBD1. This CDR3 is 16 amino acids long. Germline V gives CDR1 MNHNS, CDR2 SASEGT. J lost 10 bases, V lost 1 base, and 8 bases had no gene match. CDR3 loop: CASSEGPTGGLSPLHF. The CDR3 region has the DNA TGTGCCAGCAGTGAAGGTCCCACAGGGGGCTTGTCACCCCTCCACTTT.

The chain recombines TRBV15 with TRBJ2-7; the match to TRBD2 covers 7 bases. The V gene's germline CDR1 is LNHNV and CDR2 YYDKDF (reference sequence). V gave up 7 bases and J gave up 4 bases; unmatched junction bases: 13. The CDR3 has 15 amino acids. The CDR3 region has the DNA TGTGCCACCATGCCACTAGCGCAAGACTTGTACGAGCAGTACTTC. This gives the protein CATMPLAQDLYEQYF.

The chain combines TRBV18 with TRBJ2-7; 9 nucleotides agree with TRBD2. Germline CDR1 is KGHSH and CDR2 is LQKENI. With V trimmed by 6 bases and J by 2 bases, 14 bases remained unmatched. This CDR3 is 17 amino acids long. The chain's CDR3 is CASSPEERGGAPYEQYF. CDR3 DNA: TGTGCCAGCTCCCCCGAGGAGCGCGGGGGGGCTCCCTACGAGCAGTACTTC. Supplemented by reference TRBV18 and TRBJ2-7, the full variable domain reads NAGVMQNPRHLVRRRGQEARLRCSPMKGHSHVYWYRQLPEEGLKFMVYLQKENIIDESGMPKERFSAEFPKEGPSILRIQQVVRGDSAAYFCASSPEERGGAPYEQYFGPGTRLTVT.

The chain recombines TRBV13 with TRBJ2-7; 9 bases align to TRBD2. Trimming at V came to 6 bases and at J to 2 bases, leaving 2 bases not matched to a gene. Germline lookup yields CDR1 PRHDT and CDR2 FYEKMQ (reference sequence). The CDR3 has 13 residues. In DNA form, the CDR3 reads TGTGCCAGCAGAATAGCGGGAGCCTACGAGCAGTACTTC. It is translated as CASRIAGAYEQYF.

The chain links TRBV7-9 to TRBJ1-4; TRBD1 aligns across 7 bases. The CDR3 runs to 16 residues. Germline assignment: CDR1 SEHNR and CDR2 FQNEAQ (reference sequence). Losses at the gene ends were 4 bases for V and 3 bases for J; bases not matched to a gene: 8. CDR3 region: CASSYLPGQSNEKLFF. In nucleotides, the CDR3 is TGTGCCAGCAGCTATCTTCCGGGACAGTCTAATGAAAAACTGTTTTTT.